Given below is one T cell receptor beta chain in context. The antigen remains undetermined. Germline CDR1 LGHNA, CDR2 YNFKEQ. The CDR3 is 12 amino acids. V gave up 3 bases and J gave up 9 bases; unmatched junction bases: 3. Samples with a second dose at about 4 or about 12 weeks were pooled together. This sample was taken from a study of T cell responses to AZD1222 COVID-19 vaccine. Study-wide results and limits: Clonal diversity was possibly underestimated, and white British individuals and females predominated among donors. Spike regions recognized by vaccine-associated CD4 TCRs spanned the protein, led by 160-218 and 743-854.

Assay: immunoSEQ multiplex PCR; the TCRdb copy retains only in-frame clones and omits some. The table has tens of thousands of clones, around 90% seen once. This material consisted of peripheral blood, taken 28 days after the second AZD1222 dose. The chain is built from TRBV4-2 and TRBJ1-1, with 8 positions matching TRBD1. This sequence was found in an adult who received the AZD1222 COVID-19 vaccine. In nucleotides, the CDR3 is TGTGCCAGCAGCCAGACAGGGGACAAAGCTTTCTTT. This codes for CASSQTGDKAFF.